A selection of T cell receptor delta chains follows, all from one sample in a study of gamma-delta T cells after stem cell transplantation. TCRdb repeated clone calling on the RT-PCR reads with CATT. Of fewer than 2,500 delta-chain clones in the sample, approximately 3.1% are singletons; the top ten hold less than 25%. Source material: gamma-delta T cells. The origin of the receptors is a human donor. It is not recorded whose cells these are; they may come from a transplant donor. Each CDR3 is given with its conserved first and last residue. D genes are given only for firm matches. A row's size may be missing; if present it is once, few, many or a size class.

>TRDD3|TRDV2|TRDJ1|.
TGTGCCTGTGACACTCTACGTACCGCGCTGGGGGCTCAGTACACCGATAAACTCATCTTT
CACDTLRTALGAQYTDKLIF
>TRDD3|TRDV2|TRDJ1|medium-sized
TGTGCCTGTGACAACCTGGGGGTCACGGCGACCACCGATAAACTCATCTTT
CACDNLGVTATTDKLIF
>.|TRDV2|TRDJ3|large
TGTGCCTGTGACACCCTGGGGACGAGCTCCTGGGACACCCGACAGATGTTTTTC
CACDTLGTSSWDTRQMFF
>TRDD3|TRDV2|TRDJ3|medium-sized
TGTGCCTGTGACCCCTTACTGGGGACTAGCTCCTGGGACACCCGACAGATGTTTTTC
CACDPLLGTSSWDTRQMFF
>TRDD3|TRDV2|TRDJ2|medium-sized
TGTGCCTGTGACGTACTGGGGGATTTGACAGCACAACTCTTCTTT
CACDVLGDLTAQLFF
>TRDD3|TRDV2|TRDJ1|medium-sized
TGTGCCTGTGACTTCCTTACTGGGGGCAAACTTGAAAACTACACCGATAAACTCATCTTT
CACDFLTGGKLENYTDKLIF
>TRDD3|TRDV2|TRDJ1|medium-sized
TGTGCCTGTGACACCCTACTGGGGGATATTCACACCGATAAACTCATCTTT
CACDTLLGDIHTDKLIF
>TRDD3|TRDV2|TRDJ1|few
TGTGCCTGTGACAAGCTACTGGGGGATACGCGACGGCTGGATATGAATAAACTCATCTTT
CACDKLLGDTRRLDMNKLIF
>TRDD3|TRDV2|TRDJ1|few
TGTGCCTGTGATTTACTGGGGGATACGCGCACCGATAAACTCATCTTT
CACDLLGDTRTDKLIF
>TRDD3|TRDV2|TRDJ1|.
TGTGCCTGTGAATCACTGGGGGATAAGGACGATAAACTCATCTTT
CACESLGDKDDKLIF
>TRDD3|TRDV2|TRDJ1|large
TGTGCCTGTGACTCCTTACTGGGGGATACGCGAGATAAACTCATCTTT
CACDSLLGDTRDKLIF
>TRDD3|TRDV2|TRDJ1|large
TGTGCCTGTGACTCCGTGGGGGATACCCCCGATAAACTCATCTTT
CACDSVGDTPDKLIF
>TRDD3|TRDV2|TRDJ1|large
TGTGCCTGTGACGGACTGGGGGAGCTCGATAAACTCATCTTT
CACDGLGELDKLIF
>TRDD3|TRDV2|TRDJ2|.
TGTGCCTGTGACAATATTGTGGGGGATACGATTTTGACAGCACAACTCTTCTTT
CACDNIVGDTILTAQLFF
>TRDD3|TRDV2|TRDJ1|.
TGTGCCTGTGACACCTGGGGGATCGATAAACTCATCTTT
CACDTWGIDKLIF
>TRDD3|TRDV2|TRDJ3|.
TGTGCCTGTGACCTACTGGGGTCCACCCGACAGATGTTTTTC
CACDLLGSTRQMFF
>TRDD3|TRDV2|TRDJ3|large
TGTGCCTGTGACTTGGCACTGGGGGACGCGAGCTCCTGGGACACCCGACAGATGTTTTTC
CACDLALGDASSWDTRQMFF
>TRDD3|TRDV2|TRDJ1|.
TGTGCCTGTGACGAGCTGGGGGATACCGCGGACACCGATAAACTCATCTTT
CACDELGDTADTDKLIF
>.|TRDV2|TRDJ1|.
TGTGCCTGTGACACCGTCCGACCATACACCGATAAACTCATCTTT
CACDTVRPYTDKLIF
>.|TRDV2|TRDJ1|medium-sized
TGTGCCTGTGACACCCTGGGGCCTTCGTTGTACACCGATAAACTCATCTTT
CACDTLGPSLYTDKLIF
>TRDD3|TRDV2|TRDJ1|.
TGTGCCTGTGACCCCGTGGGTGGGGGATACGGAAGTACCGATAAACTCATCTTT
CACDPVGGGYGSTDKLIF
>TRDD3|TRDV2|TRDJ1|large
TGTGCCTGTGACCACGTGGGTACTGGGGGATACACCGATAAACTCATCTTT
CACDHVGTGGYTDKLIF
>TRDD3|TRDV2|TRDJ1|large
TGTGCCTGTGACACCCTGGGGGAGAAGGTGTACACCGATAAACTCATCTTT
CACDTLGEKVYTDKLIF
>TRDD3|TRDV2|TRDJ1|medium-sized
TGTGCCTGCCTAAGTCTACCGAACGTACTGGGGGATGAGTCTCCCGATAAACTCATCTTT
CACLSLPNVLGDESPDKLIF
>TRDD3|TRDV2|TRDJ1|.
TGTGCCTGTGACACCCTCCACCGTACTGGGGGATACGGTTGGGCCGATAAACTCATCTTT
CACDTLHRTGGYGWADKLIF
>TRDD3|TRDV2|TRDJ1|.
TGTGCCTGTGACTCCTTACTGGGGGATACGCGTGACGATAAACTCATCTTT
CACDSLLGDTRDDKLIF
>TRDD3|TRDV2|TRDJ1|large
TGTGCCTGTGACACCGTGTCGCTGGGGGATTCGTACACCGATAAACTCATCTTT
CACDTVSLGDSYTDKLIF
>TRDD3|TRDV2|TRDJ1|medium-sized
TGTGCCTGTGACCCCCTGGGGGATACGCCTGTGGGCGATAAACTCATCTTT
CACDPLGDTPVGDKLIF
>TRDD3|TRDV2|TRDJ1|few
TGTGCCTGTGACCCCCTGGGGGATCAGGACGATAAACTCATCTTT
CACDPLGDQDDKLIF
>TRDD3|TRDV2|TRDJ1|medium-sized
TGTGCCTGTGACATCCTGGGGGTGAGCGGGTACACCGATAAACTCATCTTT
CACDILGVSGYTDKLIF
>TRDD3|TRDV2|TRDJ1|.
TGTGCCTGTGACATCGTGGGGGATACCTCACGGGCCGATAAACTCATCTTT
CACDIVGDTSRADKLIF
>.|TRDV2|TRDJ1|.
TGTGCCTGTGACACCGTACTCACATGGGTGATACACTTTTCCGATAACCTCATCTTT
CACDTVLTWVIHFSDNLIF
>.|TRDV2|TRDJ1|medium-sized
TGTGCCTGTGACACCCTCGCGATGGGGACCCCGACCGACGATAAACTCATCTTT
CACDTLAMGTPTDDKLIF
>TRDD3|TRDV2|TRDJ1|few
TGTGCCTGTGACACCGTGGGGGATACGCTAAAGTTCGATAAACTCATCTTT
CACDTVGDTLKFDKLIF
>TRDD3|TRDV2|TRDJ1|large
TGTGCCTGTGACGGCCTAATTACTGGGGGATCGGACACCGATAAACTCATCTTT
CACDGLITGGSDTDKLIF
>TRDD3|TRDV2|TRDJ1|large
TGTGCCTGTGATTCCTTACTGGGGGGATGGGACACCGATAAACTCATCTTT
CACDSLLGGWDTDKLIF
>.|TRDV2|TRDJ1|medium-sized
TGTGCCTGTGACACTCTGGTGGCGGGCGGGTACACCGATAAACTCATCTTT
CACDTLVAGGYTDKLIF
>TRDD3|TRDV2|TRDJ1|medium-sized
TGTGCCTGTGATCTGTTACTGGGGGACCCAGGGGAAACCGATAAACTCATCTTT
CACDLLLGDPGETDKLIF
>TRDD3|TRDV2|TRDJ1|large
TGTGCCTGTGACCACGTTGTACTGGGGGATTCCGGCACCGATAAACTCATCTTT
CACDHVVLGDSGTDKLIF
>TRDD3|TRDV2|TRDJ1|.
TGTGCCTGTGACATATTACTGGGGGATACGACGTACACCGATAAACTCATCTTT
CACDILLGDTTYTDKLIF
>TRDD3|TRDV2|TRDJ1|once
TGTGCCTGTGATTCGGTGGTGGAGGATACGCGGGATCCCCCGGAGACCGCTAAACTCATCTTT
CACDSVVEDTRDPPETAKLIF
>TRDD3|TRDV2|TRDJ1|few
TGTGCCTGTGATTTACTGGGGGATACGCGGCGCAAGCCCGATAAACTCATCTTT
CACDLLGDTRRKPDKLIF
>TRDD3|TRDV1|TRDJ1|large
TGTGCTCTTGGGGAACCCTTCCTCTGGGGATACGGACGTTATAAACTCATCTTT
CALGEPFLWGYGRYKLIF
>TRDD3|TRDV2|TRDJ1|large
TGTGCCTGTGACACACTGGGGGATACTACATACACCGATAAACTCATCTTT
CACDTLGDTTYTDKLIF
>TRDD3|TRDV1|TRDJ1|few
TGTGCTCTTGGGCCTCATTGGCGTGTGTACGGAAAGATCCTGGGGGAAATGTCTTACACCGATAAACTCATCTTT
CALGPHWRVYGKILGEMSYTDKLIF
>TRDD3|TRDV2|TRDJ1|medium-sized
TGTGCCTGTGACACCGTAGGTGTACTGGGGATTCCTAAACTCATCTTT
CACDTVGVLGIPKLIF
>TRDD3|TRDV2|TRDJ3|.
TGTGCCCGTGACACAGCGGCTGGGGGATACGGAACCTGGGACACCCGACAGATGTTTTTC
CARDTAAGGYGTWDTRQMFF
>TRDD3|TRDV2|TRDJ3|medium-sized
TGTGCCTGTGACCCGACTTCACCGGGGGATACTCCCACAAGCTCCTGGGACACCCGACAGATGTTTTTC
CACDPTSPGDTPTSSWDTRQMFF
>TRDD3|TRDV2|TRDJ1|medium-sized
TGTGCCTGGGCCCTTACTGGGGGTCCTTACACCGATAAACTCATCTTT
CAWALTGGPYTDKLIF